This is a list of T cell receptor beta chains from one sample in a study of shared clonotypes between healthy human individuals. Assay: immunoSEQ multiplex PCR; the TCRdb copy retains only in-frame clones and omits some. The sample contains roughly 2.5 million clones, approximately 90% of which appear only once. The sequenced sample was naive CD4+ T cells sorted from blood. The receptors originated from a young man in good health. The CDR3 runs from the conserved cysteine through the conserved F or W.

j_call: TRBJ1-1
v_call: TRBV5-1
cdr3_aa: CASSLDLGAEAFF

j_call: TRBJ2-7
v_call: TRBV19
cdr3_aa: CASSIGGGGGFNEQYF

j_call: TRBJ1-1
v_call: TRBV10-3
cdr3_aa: CAISPDLMNTEAFF

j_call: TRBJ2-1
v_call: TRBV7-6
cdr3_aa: CASSSLSGVSYNEQFF

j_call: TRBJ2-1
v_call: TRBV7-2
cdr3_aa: CASSLKGGNEQFF

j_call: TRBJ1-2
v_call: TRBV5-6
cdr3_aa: CASSLDLWDSEIRGYTF

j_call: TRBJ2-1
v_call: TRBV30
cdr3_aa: CACAGLAGGSSSYNEQFF

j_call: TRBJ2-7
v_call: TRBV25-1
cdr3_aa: CASSEPGNGGYEQYF

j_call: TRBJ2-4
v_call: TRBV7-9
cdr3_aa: CASSKEPLAKNIQYF

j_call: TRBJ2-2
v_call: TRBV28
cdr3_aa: CASRANTGELFF